A single sample gave rise to the 4 T cell receptor beta chains below, sequenced in a study of T cells expressing NK-cell markers. Reprocessing the 5' RACE reads, TCRdb reports a single entry for every CDR3 protein and omits DNA. The sample table sets out 200,000 to 300,000 distinct CDR3 sequences. The sample was blood T cells: a sorted CD56 or NKG2C T cell subset, CD4+ or CD8+ T cells, or bulk PBMC T cells (not recorded which). The origin of the receptors is a woman aged 18 to 75 in good health.

The chain uses TRBV5-5 and TRBJ1-4; the D call of TRBD1 rests on TCRdb alone, since no DNA is present to check it. Germline values: CDR1 SGHKS, CDR2 YYEKEE (reference sequence). This CDR3 has 16 residues. The CDR3 spells CASSLGDRGPNEKLFF.

The chain carries TRBV20-1 and TRBJ2-4. Germline V gene data show CDR1 as DFQATT and CDR2 as SNEGSKA (reference sequence). The CDR3 loop spans 14 amino acids. The CDR3 sequence: CSAREGLAKNIQYF.

The chain links TRBV20-1 to TRBJ2-1; TCRdb's assignment of TRBD1 cannot be checked, as there is no DNA. Germline V gene sequence: CDR1 DFQATT, CDR2 SNEGSKA (reference sequence). This CDR3 has 18 amino acids. The CDR3 protein is CSARGRGTAGPSYNEQFF.

The gene calls are TRBV6-1 and TRBJ2-7; TCRdb lists TRBD1, though no DNA is available to test this call. The CDR3 contains 14 residues. CDR1 MNHNS and CDR2 SASEGT come from the germline V gene. The CDR3 is CASHPGTGTYEQYF.